The sequence of this T cell receptor (beta chain) was determined in a study of T cell changes during pregnancy in multiple sclerosis. Germline lookup yields CDR1 MRHNA and CDR2 SNTAGT. The length of the CDR3 is 14 residues. The J segment lost 2 bases and the V segment lost 5 bases, leaving 4 bases of the junction unmatched. TCRdb's table, derived via immunoSEQ multiplex PCR, lists solely in-frame clones and lacks some. The sample yields approximately 21,000 clones, around nine tenths seen once. The clonotype comes from a female donor with multiple sclerosis, enrolled in a pregnancy study. This chain links TRBV6-4 with TRBJ2-3, with 7 positions matching TRBD1. The material sequenced was CD8+ T cells from peripheral blood mononuclear cells, taken in the first trimester of pregnancy. CDR3 sequence: CASSPGQDTDTQYF. The CDR3 region has the DNA TGTGCCAGCAGTCCCGGACAGGACACAGATACGCAGTATTTT.